This T cell receptor beta chain was observed in a study of control samples from healthy donors and cancer patients. The data were produced by immunoSEQ multiplex PCR, yet TCRdb's version contains in-frame clones alone and is incomplete. The table has about 160,000 clones, about 94% seen once. V was pared by 0 bases and J by 0 bases, with 1 base between. The germline gives CDR1 SGHRS, CDR2 YFSETQ. The length of the CDR3 is 13 residues. This sequence was found in a woman aged 40 to 49 in good health. V and J are TRBV5-1 and TRBJ1-5; no definite D call. Specimen: blood. CDR3: CASSLDSNQPQHF. The CDR3 DNA reads as TGCGCCAGCAGCTTGGATAGCAATCAGCCCCAGCATTTT.